Each of the 2 T cell receptor beta chains below was sequenced from the same sample in a study of identical twins. TCRdb redid the calling of the 5' RACE reads with MiXCR, one entry per CDR3 protein. The sample carries 450,000 or so distinct CDR3 sequences, approximately 15% recorded once. Another study also made use of these data, one on yellow fever vaccine responses in identical twins.

Sequenced input: CD4+ T cells sorted from blood. The source is a woman between 18 and 29 years old in good health.

This clonotype has just a few counts. The CDR3 nucleotides are TGTGCCAGCAGCGGGCCCGGGACAGGGGTTTCCGACGAGCAGTACTTC. It is translated as CASSGPGTGVSDEQYF. The chain carries TRBV5-6 and TRBJ2-7, with TRBD1 matching 10 bases. Trimming cost V 4 bases and J 5 bases; bases outside gene matches: 12. Per the germline V gene, CDR1 is SGHDT and CDR2 is YYEEEE. The CDR3 totals 16 residues.

This clonotype came up a few times. The chain is built from TRBV3-1 and TRBJ1-1; D not resolved. Per the germline V gene, CDR1 is LGHDT and CDR2 is YNNKEL (reference sequence). The CDR3 runs to 14 residues. V was trimmed by 0 bases and J by 4 bases, leaving 9 bases between them. CDR3 nucleotides: TGTGCCAGCAGCCAAGAGGTGGACCGCACTGAAGCTTTCTTT. Translation: CASSQEVDRTEAFF.